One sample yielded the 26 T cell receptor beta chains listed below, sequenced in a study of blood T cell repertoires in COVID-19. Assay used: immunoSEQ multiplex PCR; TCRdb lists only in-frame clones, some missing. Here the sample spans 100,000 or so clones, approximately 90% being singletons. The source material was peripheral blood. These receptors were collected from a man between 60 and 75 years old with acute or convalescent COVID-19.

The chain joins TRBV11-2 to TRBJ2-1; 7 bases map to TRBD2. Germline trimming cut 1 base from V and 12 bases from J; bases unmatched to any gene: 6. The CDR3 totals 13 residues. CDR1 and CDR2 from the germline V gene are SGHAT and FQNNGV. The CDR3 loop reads CASSLGGGIMQFF. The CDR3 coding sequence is TGTGCCAGCAGCTTAGGGGGGGGGATAATGCAGTTCTTC.

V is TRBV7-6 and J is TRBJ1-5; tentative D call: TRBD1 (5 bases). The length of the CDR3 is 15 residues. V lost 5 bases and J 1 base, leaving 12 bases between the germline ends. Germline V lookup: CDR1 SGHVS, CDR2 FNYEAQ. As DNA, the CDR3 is TGTGCCAGCAGCAAGCCCCGGGGGAGCAATCAGCCCCAGCATTTT. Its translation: CASSKPRGSNQPQHF.

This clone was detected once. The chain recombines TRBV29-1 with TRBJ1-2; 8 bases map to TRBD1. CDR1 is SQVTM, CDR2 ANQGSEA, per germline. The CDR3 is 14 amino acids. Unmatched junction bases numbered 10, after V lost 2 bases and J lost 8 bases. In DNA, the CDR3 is TGCAGCGTTGAAAGGGCAGGGGGCGCGGAAGGCTACACCTTC. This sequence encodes CSVERAGGAEGYTF. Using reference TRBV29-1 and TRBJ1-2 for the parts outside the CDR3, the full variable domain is SAVISQKPSRDICQRGTSLTIQCQVDSQVTMMFWYRQQPGQSLTLIATANQGSEATYESGFVIDKFPISRPNLTFSTLTVSNMSPEDSSIYLCSVERAGGAEGYTFGSGTRLTVV.

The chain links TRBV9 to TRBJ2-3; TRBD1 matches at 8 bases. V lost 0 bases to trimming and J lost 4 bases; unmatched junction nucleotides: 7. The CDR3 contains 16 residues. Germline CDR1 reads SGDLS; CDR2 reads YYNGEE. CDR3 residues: CASSVGDRGRADTQYF. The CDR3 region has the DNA TGTGCCAGCAGCGTAGGAGACAGGGGTCGCGCAGATACGCAGTATTTT.

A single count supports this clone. CDR3 nucleotides: TGCAGCGTTCGTTTTTATACGGACAGGGAGGGGTATGGCTACACCTTC. It yields the protein CSVRFYTDREGYGYTF. The chain carries TRBV29-1 and TRBJ1-2; 8 nucleotides align to TRBD1. The V and J ends lost 5 bases and 5 bases, in that order; junction bases with no gene match: 16. The CDR3 consists of 16 residues. Germline V gene lookup returns CDR1 SQVTM and CDR2 ANQGSEA.

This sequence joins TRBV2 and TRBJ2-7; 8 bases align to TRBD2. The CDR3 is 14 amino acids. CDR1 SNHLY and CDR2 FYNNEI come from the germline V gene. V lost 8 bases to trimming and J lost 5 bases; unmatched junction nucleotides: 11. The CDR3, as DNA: TGTGCCAGCTTGCCGGGAGGGCCGACCGACGAGCAGTACTTC. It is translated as CASLPGGPTDEQYF. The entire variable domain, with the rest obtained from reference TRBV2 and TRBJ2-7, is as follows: EPEVTQTPSHQVTQMGQEVILRCVPISNHLYFYWYRQILGQKVEFLVSFYNNEISEKSEIFDDQFSVERPDGSNFTLKIRSTKLEDSAMYFCASLPGGPTDEQYFGPGTRLTVT.

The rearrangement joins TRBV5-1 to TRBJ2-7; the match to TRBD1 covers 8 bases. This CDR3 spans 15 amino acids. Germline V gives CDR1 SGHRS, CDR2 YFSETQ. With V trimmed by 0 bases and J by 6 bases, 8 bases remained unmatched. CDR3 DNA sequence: TGCGCCAGCAGCTTGGATGGGACAGGTATGGCCGAGCAGTACTTC. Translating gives CASSLDGTGMAEQYF.

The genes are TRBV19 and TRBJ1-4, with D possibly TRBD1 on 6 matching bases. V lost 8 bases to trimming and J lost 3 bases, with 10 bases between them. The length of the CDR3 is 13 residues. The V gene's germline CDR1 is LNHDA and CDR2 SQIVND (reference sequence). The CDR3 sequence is CASLAGANEKLFF. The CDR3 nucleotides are TGTGCCAGTCTGGCAGGGGCTAATGAAAAACTGTTTTTT.

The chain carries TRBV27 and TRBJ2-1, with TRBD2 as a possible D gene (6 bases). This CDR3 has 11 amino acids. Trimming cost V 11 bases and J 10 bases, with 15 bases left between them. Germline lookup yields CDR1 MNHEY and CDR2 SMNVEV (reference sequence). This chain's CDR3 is CACGNLGEQFF. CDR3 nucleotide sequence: TGTGCCTGCGGGAACCTCGGGGAGCAGTTCTTC.

The CDR3: CAWSEGGAPYNEQFF. The DNA of the CDR3 is TGTGCCTGGAGTGAAGGGGGCGCCCCCTACAATGAGCAGTTCTTC. The chain couples TRBV30 to TRBJ2-1; TRBD1 matches at 7 bases. The CDR3 length is 15 residues. Germline loops: CDR1 GTSNPN, CDR2 SVGIG (reference sequence). J gave up 2 bases and V 1 base, and 5 bases lay outside the gene matches.

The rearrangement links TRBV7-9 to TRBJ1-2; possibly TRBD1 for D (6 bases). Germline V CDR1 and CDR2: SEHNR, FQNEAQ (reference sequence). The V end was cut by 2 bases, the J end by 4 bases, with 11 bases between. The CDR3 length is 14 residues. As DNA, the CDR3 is TGTGCCAGCAGCTTAAATGGGGACATCTATGGCTACACCTTC. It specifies CASSLNGDIYGYTF.

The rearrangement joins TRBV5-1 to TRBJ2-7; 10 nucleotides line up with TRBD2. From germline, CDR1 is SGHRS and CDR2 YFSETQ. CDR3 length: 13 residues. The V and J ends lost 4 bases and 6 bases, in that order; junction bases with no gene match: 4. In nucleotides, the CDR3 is TGCGCCAGCAGCCTAGCGGGAGACGGCGAGCAGTACGTC. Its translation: CASSLAGDGEQYV.

The CDR3 spells CASSLARQGNNQPQHF. The DNA of the CDR3 is TGCGCCAGCAGCTTGGCCCGACAGGGTAACAATCAGCCCCAGCATTTT. The V call is TRBV5-1, the J call TRBJ1-5; 7 bases match TRBD1. The CDR3 runs 16 residues. V shed 0 bases and J 3 bases; nucleotides not matched to a gene: 6. The germline CDR1 and CDR2 sequences are SGHRS and YFSETQ.

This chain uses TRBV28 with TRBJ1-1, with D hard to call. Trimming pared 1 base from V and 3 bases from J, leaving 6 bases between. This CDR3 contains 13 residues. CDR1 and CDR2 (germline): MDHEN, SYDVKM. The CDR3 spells CASSLYRDTEAFF. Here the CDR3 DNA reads TGTGCCAGCAGTTTATACCGGGACACTGAAGCTTTCTTT.

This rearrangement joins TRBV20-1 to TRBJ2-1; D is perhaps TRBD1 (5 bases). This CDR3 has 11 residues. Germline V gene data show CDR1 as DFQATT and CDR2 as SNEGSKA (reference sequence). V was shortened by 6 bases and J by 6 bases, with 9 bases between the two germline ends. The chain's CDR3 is CSASTVNEQFF. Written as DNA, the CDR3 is TGCAGTGCCTCGACAGTCAATGAGCAGTTCTTC.

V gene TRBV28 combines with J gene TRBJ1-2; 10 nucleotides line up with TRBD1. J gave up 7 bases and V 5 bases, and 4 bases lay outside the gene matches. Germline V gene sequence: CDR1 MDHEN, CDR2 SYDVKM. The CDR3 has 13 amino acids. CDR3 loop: CASSVRTGGGYTF. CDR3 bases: TGTGCCAGCAGTGTACGGACAGGGGGTGGCTACACCTTC.

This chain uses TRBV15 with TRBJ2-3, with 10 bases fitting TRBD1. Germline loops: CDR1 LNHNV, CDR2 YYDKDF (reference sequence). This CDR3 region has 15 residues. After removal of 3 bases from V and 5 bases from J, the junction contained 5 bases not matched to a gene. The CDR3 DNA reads TGTGCCACCAGCAGGGACAGGGGGTTAGTAGATACGCAGTATTTT. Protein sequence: CATSRDRGLVDTQYF.

The CDR3 DNA is TGCGCCAGCAGCCAACCCTCCGGGGTAGACTATGGCTACACCTTC. This sequence encodes CASSQPSGVDYGYTF. J is TRBJ1-2 and V is TRBV4-1, with unresolved D. This CDR3 comprises 15 residues. The V end was cut by 2 bases, the J end by 3 bases, with 13 bases between. Germline loops: CDR1 MGHRA, CDR2 YSYEKL.

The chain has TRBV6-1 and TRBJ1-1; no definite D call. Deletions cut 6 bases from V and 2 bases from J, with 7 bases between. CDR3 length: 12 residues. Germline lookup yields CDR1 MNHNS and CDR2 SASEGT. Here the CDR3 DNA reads TGTGCCAGCAGACGGTACAACACTGAAGCTTTCTTT. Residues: CASRRYNTEAFF.

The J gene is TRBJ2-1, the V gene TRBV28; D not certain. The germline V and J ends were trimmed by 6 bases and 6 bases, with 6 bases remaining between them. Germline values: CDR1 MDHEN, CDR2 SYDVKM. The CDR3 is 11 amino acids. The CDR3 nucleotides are TGTGCCAGCAGAGCATCCAATGAGCAGTTCTTC. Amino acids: CASRASNEQFF.

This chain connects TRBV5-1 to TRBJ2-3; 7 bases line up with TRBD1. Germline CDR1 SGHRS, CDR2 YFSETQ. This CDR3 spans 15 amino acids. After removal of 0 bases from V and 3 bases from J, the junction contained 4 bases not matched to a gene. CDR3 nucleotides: TGCGCCAGCAGCTTGGACAGGGGAAGGACAGATACGCAGTATTTT. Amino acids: CASSLDRGRTDTQYF.

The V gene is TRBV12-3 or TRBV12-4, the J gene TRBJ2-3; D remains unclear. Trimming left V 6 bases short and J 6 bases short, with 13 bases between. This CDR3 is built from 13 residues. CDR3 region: CASSRFIRDTQYF. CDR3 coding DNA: TGTGCCAGCAGCCGCTTCATCAGGGATACGCAGTATTTT.

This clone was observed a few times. The DNA for the CDR3 is TGCAGCGTCTCCCGGGACAGGGGGCGCAGTCCCTACGAGCAGTACTTC. Its translation is CSVSRDRGRSPYEQYF. The V gene is TRBV29-1, the J gene TRBJ2-7; 12 nucleotides align to TRBD1. V trimming: 6 bases; J trimming: 2 bases; junction bases outside the gene matches: 11. Germline assignment: CDR1 SQVTM and CDR2 ANQGSEA. This CDR3 is 16 amino acids long.

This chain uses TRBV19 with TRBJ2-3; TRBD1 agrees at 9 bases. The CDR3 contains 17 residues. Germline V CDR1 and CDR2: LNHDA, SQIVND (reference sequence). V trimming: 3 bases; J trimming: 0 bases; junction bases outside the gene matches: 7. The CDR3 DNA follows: TGTGCCAGTAGTATTGGGACAGGGAGTCCGAGCACAGATACGCAGTATTTT. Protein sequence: CASSIGTGSPSTDTQYF. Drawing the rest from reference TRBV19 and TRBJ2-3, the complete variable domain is DGGITQSPKYLFRKEGQNVTLSCEQNLNHDAMYWYRQDPGQGLRLIYYSQIVNDFQKGDIAEGYSVSREKKESFPLTVTSAQKNPTAFYLCASSIGTGSPSTDTQYFGPGTRLTVL.

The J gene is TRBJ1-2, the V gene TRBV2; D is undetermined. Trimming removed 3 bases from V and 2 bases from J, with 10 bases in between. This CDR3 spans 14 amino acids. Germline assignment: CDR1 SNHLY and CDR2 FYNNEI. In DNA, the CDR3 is TGTGCCAGCAGTGAGGGCAGGCTGAACTATGGCTACACCTTC. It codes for CASSEGRLNYGYTF.

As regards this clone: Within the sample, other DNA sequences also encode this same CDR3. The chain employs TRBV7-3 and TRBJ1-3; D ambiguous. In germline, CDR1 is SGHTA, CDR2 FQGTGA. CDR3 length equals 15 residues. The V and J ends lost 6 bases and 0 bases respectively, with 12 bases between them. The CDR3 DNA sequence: TGTGCCAGCAGTCTCACCGGGAGCTCTGGAAACACCATATATTTT. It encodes CASSLTGSSGNTIYF.